The clone carrying this TCR beta chain was picked up a small number of times. Its target is unknown. Germline V CDR1 and CDR2: SEHNR, FQNEAQ (reference sequence). The CDR3 is 14 amino acids. The V end was cut by 5 bases, the J end by 3 bases, with 10 bases between. This specimen comes from a study of T cell responses to AZD1222 COVID-19 vaccine. Overall study context: Second-dose timings of about 4 or about 12 weeks were pooled.

TCRdb's table, derived via immunoSEQ multiplex PCR, lists solely in-frame clones and lacks some. Seen here are 100,000 to 150,000 clones, roughly 90% observed once, and the top ten hold about 1.1%. The study, taken as a whole, reports: After two AZD1222 doses, spike-specific TCR breadth and depth rose versus day 0. Repertoire sampling occurred only after the peak T cell response. Reportedly, nearly half the spike-specific TCRs target unmutated variant regions.

The input for sequencing was peripheral blood, taken on day 0 of AZD1222 vaccination. V usage is TRBV7-9 and J usage is TRBJ1-4; no clear D gene. This TCR was recovered from an adult in good health. The CDR3 protein is CASSAPGSNEKLFF. CDR3 nucleotide sequence: TGTGCCAGCAGCGCCCCGGGGTCTAATGAAAAACTGTTTTTT.